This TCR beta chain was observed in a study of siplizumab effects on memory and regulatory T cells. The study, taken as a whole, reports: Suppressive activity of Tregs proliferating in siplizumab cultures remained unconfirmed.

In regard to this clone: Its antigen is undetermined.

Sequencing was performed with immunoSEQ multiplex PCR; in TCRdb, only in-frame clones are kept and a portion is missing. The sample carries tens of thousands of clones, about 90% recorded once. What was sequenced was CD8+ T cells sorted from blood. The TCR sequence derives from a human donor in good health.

CDR3 protein: CASSPDTSGQETQYF. For the CDR3, the DNA is TGCGCCAGCAGCCCCGACACTAGCGGCCAAGAGACCCAGTACTTC. The chain recombines TRBV5-1 with TRBJ2-5, with 8 nucleotides matching TRBD2. The CDR3 is 15 amino acids. V gave up 4 bases and J gave up 1 base; unmatched junction bases: 6. Per germline, CDR1 SGHRS and CDR2 YFSETQ.